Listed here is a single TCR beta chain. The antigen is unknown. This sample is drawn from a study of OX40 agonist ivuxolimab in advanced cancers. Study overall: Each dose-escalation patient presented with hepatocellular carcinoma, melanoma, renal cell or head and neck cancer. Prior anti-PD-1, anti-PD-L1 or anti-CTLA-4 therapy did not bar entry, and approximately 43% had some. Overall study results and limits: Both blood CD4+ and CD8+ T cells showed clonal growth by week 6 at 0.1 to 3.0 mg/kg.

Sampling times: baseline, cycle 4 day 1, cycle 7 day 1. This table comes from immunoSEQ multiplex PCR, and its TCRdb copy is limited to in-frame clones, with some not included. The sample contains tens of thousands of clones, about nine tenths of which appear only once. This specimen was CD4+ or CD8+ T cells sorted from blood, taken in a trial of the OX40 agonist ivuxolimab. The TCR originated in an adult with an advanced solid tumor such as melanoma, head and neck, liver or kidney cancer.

The CDR3 DNA reads TGCGCCAGCATGCAGGGACACACAGATACGCAGTATTTT. It codes for CASMQGHTDTQYF. J is TRBJ2-3 and V is TRBV10-2, with D perhaps TRBD1 (6 bases). The germline V gene has CDR1 WSHSY and CDR2 SAAADI. This CDR3 is built from 13 residues. The germline V and J ends were trimmed by 7 bases and 2 bases, with 10 bases remaining between them.